Listed below are T cell receptor beta chains from one sample, sequenced in a study of identical twins. TCRdb independently ran MiXCR on the 5' RACE reads; one entry per CDR3 protein. The sample contains 540,000 or so distinct CDR3 sequences, about a fifth of which appear only once. These data were also reused for a study on yellow fever vaccine responses in identical twins.

Sequencing input: CD4+ T cells sorted from blood. The receptors originated from a woman aged 18-35 years in good health. CDR3s include the opening cysteine and the closing phenylalanine or tryptophan. A D gene is named only where the DNA matches it firmly. Not all rows give a size; the values are once, few, many and, for expanded clones, a class.

>few|.|TRBV10-2|TRBJ2-1
CASSYGYNEQFF
TGCGCCAGCAGTTACGGGTACAATGAGCAGTTCTTC
>.|TRBD1|TRBV15|TRBJ2-6
CATSRDRVFSGANVLTF
TGTGCCACCAGCAGGGACAGGGTTTTCTCTGGGGCCAACGTCCTGACTTTC
>.|TRBD1|TRBV12-3/TRBV12-4|TRBJ2-7
CASSWTGSSYEQYF
TGTGCCAGCAGTTGGACAGGGAGCTCCTACGAGCAGTACTTC
>few|.|TRBV5-1|TRBJ1-2
CASSFTGRDGYTF
TGCGCCAGCAGCTTCACAGGGAGGGATGGCTACACCTTC
>few|.|TRBV20-1|TRBJ1-4
CSVGRGSEKLFF
TGCAGTGTCGGACGGGGGAGTGAAAAACTGTTTTTT
>.|.|TRBV11-2|TRBJ1-1
CTSSFLQGSTEAFF
TGTACCAGCAGCTTCCTACAGGGTTCCACTGAAGCTTTCTTT
>many|TRBD1|TRBV5-1|TRBJ1-2
CASSSGQGNYGYTF
TGCGCCAGCAGCTCCGGACAGGGTAACTATGGCTACACCTTC
>.|.|TRBV5-1|TRBJ2-2
CASSSHLAGVIGELFF
TGCGCCAGCAGCAGTCACCTTGCAGGGGTAATCGGGGAGCTGTTTTTT
>many|TRBD2|TRBV7-9|TRBJ2-2
CASSPLAGLNTGELFF
TGTGCCAGCAGCCCCCTAGCGGGCCTGAACACCGGGGAGCTGTTTTTT
>.|.|TRBV3-1|TRBJ1-1
CASSNTLGTEAFF
TGTGCCAGCAGCAACACCCTGGGGACTGAAGCTTTCTTT
>.|TRBD2|TRBV28|TRBJ2-5
CASSWGPSGRGETQYF
TGTGCCAGCAGTTGGGGGCCTAGCGGGAGAGGGGAGACCCAGTACTTC
>.|TRBD1|TRBV24-1|TRBJ2-5
CATSDPRDRDGTQYF
TGTGCCACCAGTGACCCCAGGGACAGGGACGGGACCCAGTACTTC
>.|.|TRBV6-2/TRBV6-3|TRBJ2-3
CASTQSGSTDTQYF
TGTGCCAGCACCCAGAGTGGTAGCACAGATACGCAGTATTTT
>.|TRBD2|TRBV20-1|TRBJ2-1
CSARAPSGRYNEQFF
TGCAGTGCTAGAGCGCCTAGCGGCCGGTACAATGAGCAGTTCTTC
>.|TRBD1|TRBV5-1|TRBJ2-7
CASSFKGAAYEQYF
TGCGCCAGCAGCTTCAAGGGGGCGGCCTACGAGCAGTACTTC
>.|TRBD1|TRBV19|TRBJ2-7
CASRQSGTAYEQYF
TGTGCCAGTAGACAATCCGGGACAGCCTACGAGCAGTACTTC